The T cell receptor beta chain under discussion was sequenced for a study of blood T cell repertoires in COVID-19 (dated by TCRdb to the early 2020s). A note on the overall study: Collaborator samples came from the United States, Italy and Spain and covered acute and convalescent phases of COVID-19. The sample metadata nearly always contained a de-identified subject ID, COVID-19 status, age in years and sex. The samples were drawn from two sources: the first 160 participants of the ongoing ImmuneRACE study, and fewer than 1,500 subjects contributed by 6 global collaborators. Where HLA class I and class II types were available, the types were taken from metadata supplied by the sample provider, not from assay-based typing. The repertoires were released in a freely available public database meant as a resource for research on the immune response to SARS-CoV-2. Subjects who had been exposed to COVID-19, were actively infected with it, or had recovered from it provided the deeply sampled blood TCRbeta repertoires that made up the dataset. The prospective study material was composed of cDNA or gDNA derived from T cells, B-cell-depleted T cells, or PBMCs. The paper as a whole reports these results and caveats: Clinical and demographic metadata were provided uncurated, with the amount varying by source and participant.

This clone was seen a handful of times. No cognate antigen has been identified for it. Base qualities are missing; no much larger clone stands one base away. Each collaborating institution followed its own protocols to collect whole blood in K2EDTA tubes. Collaborator samples were shipped for TCRbeta analysis as frozen whole blood, isolated PBMCs, or DNA extracted from either sample type. The immunoSEQ Assay, a bias-controlled multiplex PCR, was used to amplify TCRbeta CDR3 regions from genomic DNA. The paper's data handling went like this. Nucleated cell counts per sample were estimated from amplification of reference gene primers within the assay. To quantify the absolute abundance of each unique TCRbeta CDR3 rearrangement, sequence reads were collapsed and filtered. For each sample, productive Simpson clonality was calculated as the square root of Simpson's diversity index over productive rearrangements. TCRdb carries this immuneACCESS record with in-frame sequences only. Its versions omit some clonotypes, under half of them owing to an unresolved V gene in the studies checked, with the rest unexplained. That table supplies the V and J calls and clone size; D and trimming were determined from the DNA. The sample yields over 150,000 clones; around 80% were counted once. The ten largest clones add up to 9.5% to 15% of the sample.

The V end gives up 2 bases and the J end 8 bases, leaving 6 bases in the junction not matched to a gene. The germline V gene specifies MNHEY as CDR1 and SVGAGI as CDR2. From its cysteine to its phenylalanine, the CDR3 spans 15 amino acids. The kept DNA is CDR3 alone, 45 bases in frame from the first base. Sequencing used peripheral blood. The receptor comes from a woman aged 45-60 years with acute or convalescent COVID-19. The rearrangement joined TRBV6-5 to TRBJ2-2; the junction holds 9 bases that match TRBD2. The nucleotide sequence is given as TGTGCCAGCAGTTACGAGGCGGGAGGGCCAGGGGAGCTGTTTTTT. This sequence encodes CASSYEAGGPGELFF.